This T cell receptor beta chain was sequenced in a study of somatic mutations in cytotoxic T cells in rheumatoid arthritis. Trimming removed 2 bases at V and 1 base at J, with 14 bases between. Germline V gene lookup returns CDR1 SGHVS and CDR2 FQNEAQ. This CDR3 region has 16 residues. This table comes from immunoSEQ multiplex PCR, and its TCRdb copy is limited to in-frame clones, with some not included. The repertoire holds around 11,000 clones, with roughly 85% as singletons. The sample comprised CD8+ T cells sorted from blood. This TCR came from an adult with rheumatoid arthritis. The gene calls are TRBV7-8 and TRBJ1-1; tentative D call: TRBD1 (5 bases). CDR3 residues: CASSLRSWGPNTEAFF. For the CDR3, the DNA is TGTGCCAGCAGCTTAAGGTCGTGGGGCCCGAACACTGAAGCTTTCTTT.